The clone carrying this T cell receptor beta chain was observed a handful of times. Its cognate antigen is unknown. The sample has other DNA sequences that encode this CDR3 too. The authors' processing: With immunoSEQ giving junction-only sequences and no quality scores, filtering differed. Clones were sequenced by immunoSEQ multiplex PCR, and TCRdb holds only the in-frame ones, with some missing. Clone size and the V and J calls come from that table; the DNA yielded D and trimming. Of 2 million to 2.5 million clones in the sample, approximately 95% were seen once. In germline, CDR1 is MGHRA, CDR2 YSYEKL. This CDR3 is 13 amino acids long. V was trimmed by 0 bases and J by 0 bases, leaving 1 base between them. Terminally differentiated effector memory CD45RA+ cells were left out of the naive CD8 fraction, which was CD45RO-negative and positively selected for CCR7. This specimen belongs to a study of shared clonotypes between healthy human individuals. At the level of the study: Those who served as donors were a couple of women and a few men between the ages of 18 and 49. Findings and limits, study-wide: The study generally estimated greater richness for naive than memory subsets. Large depth notwithstanding, sorted-subset sequencing proved incomplete by rarefaction.

The sequence was collected from a man between 18 and 29 years old in good health. The chain recombines TRBV4-1 with TRBJ2-3; unclear D gene. Sample: naive CD8+ T cells sorted from blood. CDR3 sequence: CASSQDSTDTQYF. CDR3 in DNA: TGCGCCAGCAGCCAAGACAGCACAGATACGCAGTATTTT.